This T cell receptor (beta chain) was found in a study of T cells after somatic rescue of genetic block. The CDR3 extends over 13 amino acids. Trimming shortened V by 0 bases and J by 9 bases, and 9 bases separated the two germline ends. The germline V gene has CDR1 MGHRA and CDR2 YSYEKL. Clones were read by immunoSEQ multiplex PCR, and TCRdb kept only the in-frame ones, dropping some. The sample carries about 120,000 clones, 75% to 95% recorded once. The source is a young woman. Sequencing was done on a sample of peripheral blood mononuclear cells (PBMCs). V and J are TRBV4-1 and TRBJ1-5; unclear D gene. CDR3 amino acids: CASSQEQLLPQHF. The CDR3 nucleotides are TGCGCCAGCAGCCAAGAACAGCTTTTGCCCCAGCATTTT.